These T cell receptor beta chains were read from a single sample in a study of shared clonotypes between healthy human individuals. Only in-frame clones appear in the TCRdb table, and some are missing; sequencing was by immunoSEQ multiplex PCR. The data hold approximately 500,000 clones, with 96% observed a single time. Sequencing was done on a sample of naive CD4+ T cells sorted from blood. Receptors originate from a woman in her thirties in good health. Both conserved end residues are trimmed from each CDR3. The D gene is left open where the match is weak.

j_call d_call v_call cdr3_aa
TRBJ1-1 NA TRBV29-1 SVEEEYRGTEAF
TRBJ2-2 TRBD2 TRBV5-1 ASSFSGTSGNTGELF
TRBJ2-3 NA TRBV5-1 ASSLVPGVTDTQY
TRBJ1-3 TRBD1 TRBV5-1 ASSQGDRTDSGNTIY
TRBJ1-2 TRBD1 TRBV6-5 ASSTTDRGLFGYT
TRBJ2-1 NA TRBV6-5 ASSYRVREEKQF
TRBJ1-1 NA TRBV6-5 ASSYFGGTEAF
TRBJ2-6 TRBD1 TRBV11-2 ASRGQGASGANVLT
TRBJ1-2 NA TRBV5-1 ASSLEGSYGYT
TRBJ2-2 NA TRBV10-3 ATPRQPTNTGELF
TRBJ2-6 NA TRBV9 ASSLSTETRFSGANVLT
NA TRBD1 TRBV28 ASSQSQGSYEQY
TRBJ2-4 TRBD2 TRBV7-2 ASSLAAADSGPSNIQY
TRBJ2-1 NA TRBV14 ASSQDAYNEQF
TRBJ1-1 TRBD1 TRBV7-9 ASSLRTGDNTEAF
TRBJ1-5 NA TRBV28 ASSSGPPNQPQH
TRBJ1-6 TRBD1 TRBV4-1 ASSQVEQGAVGSPLH
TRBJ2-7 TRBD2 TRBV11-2 ASSSWGLAGGPGEQY
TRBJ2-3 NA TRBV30 AWNRDPNTQY
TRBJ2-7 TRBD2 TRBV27 ASNPFGGGDRNEQY
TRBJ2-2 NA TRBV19 ASSISAANTGELF
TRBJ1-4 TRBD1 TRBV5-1 ASSFTGEEKLF
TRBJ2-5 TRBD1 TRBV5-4 ASSRADREETQY
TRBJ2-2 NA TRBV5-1 ASSLFSGSGTGELF
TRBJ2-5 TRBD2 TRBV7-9 ASSPRSGLAGIQETQY
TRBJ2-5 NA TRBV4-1 ASSQDRGAGQETQY
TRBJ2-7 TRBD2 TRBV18 ASSQSGLAGYEQY
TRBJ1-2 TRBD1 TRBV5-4 ASSLLDRGDGYT
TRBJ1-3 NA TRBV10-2 ASRPGGNSGNTIY
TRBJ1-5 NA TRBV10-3 AISGQGSNQPQH
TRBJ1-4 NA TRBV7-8 ASSLGRGKGTNEKLF
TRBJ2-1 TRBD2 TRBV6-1 ASSEKGVAGGPHNEQF
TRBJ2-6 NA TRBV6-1 ASRADRSGANVLT
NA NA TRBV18 ASSPGYDYEQY
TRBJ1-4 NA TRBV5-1 ASSFEGEKLF
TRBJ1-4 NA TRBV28 ASAGQGKGEKLF
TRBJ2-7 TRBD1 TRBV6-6 ASSRGQGGEQY
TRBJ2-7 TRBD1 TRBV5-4 ASSKTGTVLTQEY
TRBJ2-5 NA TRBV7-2 ASSRKIGQETQY
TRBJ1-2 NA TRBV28 ASSSPQGLNYGYT
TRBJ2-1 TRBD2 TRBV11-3 ASSLLGEGEQF
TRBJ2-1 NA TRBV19 ASSIVNSYNEQF
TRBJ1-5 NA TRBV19 ASSVEGLSNQPQH
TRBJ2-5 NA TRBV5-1 ASSLVPNVQETQY